The text below deals with one T cell receptor (beta chain). The antigen it recognizes is unknown. Qualities for individual bases were not recorded, and no much larger clone is one base off. The V and J ends are trimmed by 5 bases and 1 base, leaving 18 bases between them. The CDR3 contains 16 residues, cysteine and phenylalanine counted. CDR3 DNA is the only sequence kept; it has 48 bases, read in frame from the first base. As encoded in the germline V gene, CDR1 is MDHEN while CDR2 is SYDVKM. This sample stems from a study of cytomegalovirus exposure and HLA in healthy donors listed by TCRdb under 2017. At the level of the whole study: An earlier analysis of approximately 640 of the donors reported roughly 270 Gb of sequence data and 100 million to 140 million unique TCR beta sequences from 190 million or so T cells. To study patterns of TCR occurrence, a later analysis re-analyzed previously published TCR beta repertoires from 550 to 800 donors and added high-resolution HLA genotyping. An early release covering over 500 HLA-typed donors comprised about 320 gigabases of sequencing data and 85 million to 100 million unique TCR sequences. The T cell repertoires of 670 or so subjects were profiled by immunosequencing and related to cytomegalovirus serostatus. Among about 410 genotyped donors of the cohort, an average of about 220,000 unique TCR beta nucleotide sequences was sequenced per donor, of which approximately 19% were non-productive. Donor age, sex, ethnicity and CMV serostatus were compiled together with the repertoire data. About five DR-DQ haplotypes were treated as single units for association and clustering because of strong linkage in the cohort. HLA typing covered class I and class II loci at four-digit resolution. The aim of the study was to test whether cataloging public T cell receptors could identify signatures of past pathogen exposure. Rather than using new phenotypic data, the later analysis identified candidate immune exposures from TCR beta sequences and from how often those sequences occurred across donors. Among the approximately 430 genotyped donors, around 81% belonged to the genetic ancestry cluster associated with self-reported Caucasian donors. The number of typed donors differed by locus: roughly 629-640 for A, B, C, DRB1 and DQB1; about 520 for DQA1; over 600 for DPA1; and around 470 for DPB1. High-throughput TCR immunosequencing, statistical association of individual TCRs with disease status, and machine learning were combined to predict cytomegalovirus infection status. Every discovery cohort repertoire had been produced on one sequencing platform. In a later genetic analysis, genome-wide SNP genotypes for about three fifths of the roughly 670 donors were used, and that subset was treated as a discovery cohort. An earlier analysis of nearly 600 of the donors applied high-throughput TCR beta sequencing to assess whether each TCR beta V gene segment acted as functional or pseudogenic. In addition to the first cohort of roughly 700 subjects, a separate validation cohort of around 110 different subjects was used.

The paper's findings and limits, for the study overall: A further reported finding was that TCR beta sequences accurately predicted the HLA-A and HLA-B alleles for most subjects in the first cohort. In the study, some 160 TCR beta chains were listed as associated with cytomegalovirus. Over 15 rarely observed V segments, including chromosome 9 orphons, were excluded from the earlier analysis of some 590 of the donors because counts were too low. Some IMGT-functional V segments, including TRBV6-2 and TRBV6-3, could not be told apart with the 87-base-pair reads, so those segments were excluded. An earlier analysis of around 500 of the donors showed that most TCR beta V segments appeared in productive rearrangements either about 87% or about 30% of the time, which broadly matched IMGT annotations. A few of the identified cytomegalovirus-associated TCR beta chains were confirmed in vitro to be specific for cytomegalovirus antigens. A later analysis reported that several top co-occurrence clusters appeared linked to parvovirus B19, influenza, CMV and Epstein-Barr virus. A cluster of highly shared sequence variants was judged likely to be a technical artifact of the sequencing pipeline. Correlated functional status among segregating V segments might reflect linkage disequilibrium, but an unknown experimental factor could not be ruled out. V-gene and J-gene trimming of TCR beta chains was associated with a missense DCLRE1C variant in a later genetic analysis, and the association was replicated in an independent cohort. In a later analysis, over 15,000 TCR beta sequences were associated with specific HLA alleles at a false discovery rate of 0.05. The only immune exposure information available for the cohort was CMV serostatus. Because HLA typing was missing for some donors at each locus, association tests included only the typed subset. Most CMV-associated TCR beta chains appeared to be HLA-restricted in a later analysis, and the HLA associations seemed to be driven largely by CMV exposure. Compared with the roughly 700-donor mean, donors in an Asian-associated ancestry cluster had fewer N-insertions in productive TCRs, according to a later genetic analysis. The classifier was reported to diagnose cytomegalovirus status with high specificity and sensitivity in both the original and validation cohorts. Assigning TCR associations to individual alleles was difficult when HLA alleles, especially DR and DQ, strongly co-occurred. According to a later analysis, TCR association rates differed among HLA loci, with DRB1 alleles showing the most associated TCRs and HLA-C alleles showing the fewest. It was suggested by the authors that the approach could potentially be generalized to other disease states and immunological phenotypes. Most TCR sequences were seen in very few donors, while some public TCRs were found in many individuals. In this cohort, only TCR beta chains were sequenced, and detectable features were limited by the absence of alpha or paired-chain data. Sequencing depth was assumed to be roughly uniform across donors in the presence/absence analyses, though that assumption may not hold. Compared with equally common non-associated chains, HLA-associated TCR beta chains in a later analysis were more clonally expanded and had lower generation probabilities.

Receptor amplification or capture employed the immunoSEQ multiplex PCR assay. A mixture of 60 forward primers for TCR Vbeta segments and 13 reverse primers for TCR Jbeta segments was used in the multiplex PCR. The CDR3 region of rearranged TCR beta genes was amplified from genomic DNA by a multiplex PCR assay. The Illumina HiSeq System was used to sequence the amplified TCR beta libraries as 87-base-pair reads. Under the source paper's analysis protocol: A later analysis tallied about 77 million unique TCR beta chains across the roughly 610 repertoires, and some 10 million of those chains were shared by two or more donors. Raw reads were error-corrected and collapsed into unique sequences by a nearest-neighbor algorithm in which closely related sequences were merged to remove PCR and sequencing errors. CDR3 sequences were aligned to IMGT reference sequences to assign V, D and J gene segments. Each retained sequence needed at least a six-nucleotide match to both a V gene segment and a J gene segment. Rearrangements were classified as productive when the CDR3 lacked stop codons and remained in frame with V and J, and all other rearrangements were classified as non-productive. CDR3 was defined according to IMGT convention as the region running from the second conserved V-encoded cysteine to the conserved J-encoded phenylalanine. Sequences without an unambiguous match to a single V gene segment were excluded from the earlier analysis of 500 to 700 of the donors. An earlier analysis of 587 of the donors classified V segments as functional when productive rearrangements were above 56.7% and as segregating when the standard deviation between donors was above 5%. A statistical classification framework was developed to diagnose cytomegalovirus status using the catalog of TCR beta chain sequences. In a later analysis, V and J genes were assigned by comparing TCR nucleotide sequences against IMGT/GENE-DB human TR gene sequences. The TCRdist pipeline was used in a later analysis to assign CDR3 sequences and most-parsimonious VDJ recombination scenarios. In a later analysis, each TCR beta chain was defined by its CDR3 amino acid sequence together with its V-gene family, and reads lacking a unique V-gene family were excluded. A later analysis removed 550 to 650 highly shared, low-generation-probability nucleotide sequences to deal with suspected cross-contamination and a sequencing artifact. In a later analysis, a clonal expansion index was calculated for each public chain from normalized within-repertoire ranks of inferred template counts. A later analysis computed generation probabilities with a VDJ recombination model fitted to out-of-frame rearrangements, and checked the results against IGoR. A later analysis scored TCR-TCR, TCR-HLA and TCR-CMV co-occurrence with hypergeometric tests, applying a repertoire-size bias correction to TCR pairs. False discovery rates were estimated in a later analysis by permuting HLA or CMV assignments 20 times. In a later analysis, co-occurring TCRs were grouped using DBSCAN, and TCRdist sequence similarity was added for clustering within HLA-allele-positive subsets. Repertoires with fewer than 30,000 or more than 120,000 public chains were left out of co-occurrence clustering, as were four to six repertoires with anomalous nucleotide sharing. The table was pulled from immuneACCESS by TCRdb, which kept in-frame rearrangements only. Such tables lose some clones; where checked, under half of the loss comes from unresolved V genes, and the rest has no known cause. The DNA was the basis for D and trimming; V, J and clone size are from that table. The sample yields about 190,000 clones; around 67% were counted once. 2.5% to 4% of the sample comes from the top ten.

The cohort comprised some 700 healthy bone marrow donors. At the time of sampling, all cohort members were nominally healthy, though unrecorded immune exposures were likely present. The donor tested CMV seropositive and was one of the 289 seropositive cohort members. Every donor gave a peripheral blood sample, and the peripheral blood mononuclear cells from that sample were used for TCR beta sequencing. The Qiagen DNeasy Blood Extraction Kit was used to extract genomic DNA from the blood cell samples. The rearrangement joined TRBV28 to TRBJ2-7; 5 matching bases give a weak D call of TRBD2. The TCR originated in a young woman in good health and CMV-seropositive. Specimen: PBMCs. The CDR3 reads CASSHKVLAPSYEQYF. The DNA reads as follows: TGTGCCAGCAGTCATAAGGTCCTAGCTCCTTCCTACGAGCAGTACTTC.